A selection of T cell receptor beta chains follows, all from one sample in a study of blood T cell repertoires in COVID-19. Data came from immunoSEQ multiplex PCR; TCRdb stores just in-frame clones and leaves some out. Here the sample spans more than 95,000 clones, approximately 88% being singletons. Sequenced input: peripheral blood. These receptors were collected from a man aged 50-59 years with acute or convalescent COVID-19. CDR3s include the opening cysteine and the closing phenylalanine or tryptophan. A D gene is named only where the DNA matches it firmly. Clone size, where shown, is once, few, many, or a class for clones that have expanded.

- - TRBJ1-2 TRBV21-1 CASSKTTAYGYTF TGTGCCAGCAGCAAAACGACAGCTTATGGCTACACCTTC
TRBD1 few TRBJ2-1 TRBV28 CASSSGTGSYEQFF TGTGCCAGCAGCTCCGGGACAGGGTCTTATGAGCAGTTCTTC
- - TRBJ1-2 TRBV28 CASSRKRDTGGYTF TGTGCCAGCAGCCGTAAGAGGGATACGGGGGGCTACACCTTC
TRBD1 - TRBJ2-3 TRBV3-1/TRBV3-2 CASSLSPGQALSSTDTQYF TGTGCCAGCAGCCTGTCCCCGGGACAGGCCCTATCTAGCACAGATACGCAGTATTTT
TRBD1 - TRBJ2-3 TRBV19 CASSLTSQGQGAGDTQYF TGTGCCAGTAGTCTAACCAGCCAGGGACAGGGGGCAGGAGATACGCAGTATTTT
- - TRBJ1-5 TRBV5-1 CASSLRSGNQPQHF TGCGCCAGCAGCTTGCGCAGTGGCAATCAGCCCCAGCATTTT
TRBD2 - TRBJ2-7 TRBV19 CASSIGGGRFQGDEQYF TGTGCCAGTAGTATCGGGGGCGGGAGGTTTCAGGGCGACGAGCAGTACTTC
TRBD2 - TRBJ2-7 TRBV7-2 CASSLGRGSYEQYF TGTGCCAGCAGCTTAGGGCGGGGGTCCTACGAGCAGTACTTC
TRBD2 - TRBJ2-7 TRBV7-2 CASSLATSGTGYEQYF TGTGCCAGCAGCTTAGCCACTAGCGGCACCGGCTACGAGCAGTACTTC
TRBD1 few TRBJ1-5 TRBV7-9 CASSAGGGNQPQHF TGTGCCAGCAGCGCAGGGGGTGGCAATCAGCCCCAGCATTTT
TRBD2 few TRBJ2-1 TRBV5-4 CASSFLAGGPRGQFF TGTGCCAGCAGCTTCTTAGCGGGAGGCCCCCGGGGGCAGTTCTTC
- - TRBJ1-5 TRBV27 CASSLWRNQPQHF TGTGCCAGCAGTTTATGGCGCAATCAGCCCCAGCATTTT
- once TRBJ1-6 TRBV30 CAWSEGTRSASPLHF TGTGCCTGGAGTGAGGGGACACGATCGGCTTCACCCCTCCACTTT
- - TRBJ2-3 TRBV15 CATSRGRGLLADTQYF TGTGCCACCAGCAGAGGTAGGGGTCTACTGGCAGATACGCAGTATTTT
- - TRBJ1-2 TRBV6-5 CASSLTAGYTF TGTGCCAGCAGTTTAACTGCTGGCTACACCTTC
TRBD1 - TRBJ2-1 TRBV18 CASSRPGQGNNEQFF TGTGCCAGCTCCCGTCCGGGACAGGGGAACAATGAGCAGTTCTTC
TRBD1 few TRBJ1-2 TRBV7-8 CASSVPGQGTYGYTF TGTGCCAGCAGCGTACCGGGACAGGGGACATATGGCTACACCTTC
TRBD2 - TRBJ2-7 TRBV9 CASSPRGGSYEQYF TGTGCCAGCAGCCCCCGGGGGGGGTCCTACGAGCAGTACTTC
TRBD1 - TRBJ1-2 TRBV6-2/TRBV6-3 CASSYSSDREDYGYTF TGTGCCAGCAGTTACTCCTCAGACAGGGAAGACTATGGCTACACCTTC
TRBD2 few TRBJ2-1 TRBV6-5 CASSYLLAGVSEQFF TGTGCCAGCAGTTACCTACTAGCGGGAGTAAGTGAGCAGTTCTTC
- - TRBJ2-7 TRBV5-1 CASSLPLDSSYEQYF TGCGCCAGCAGCTTGCCACTGGACAGTTCCTACGAGCAGTACTTC
- - TRBJ1-2 TRBV5-1 CASSYQDSYGYTF TGCGCCAGCAGCTATCAAGACAGCTATGGCTACACCTTC
- - TRBJ1-1 TRBV29-1 CSARTAWNTEAFF TGCAGCGCTCGGACAGCTTGGAACACTGAAGCTTTCTTT
TRBD2 - TRBJ2-5 TRBV2 CASGATSGVRETQYF TGTGCCAGCGGCGCGACTAGCGGTGTGCGAGAGACCCAGTACTTC
- - TRBJ1-5 TRBV10-2 CASSESQGQPQHF TGCGCCAGCAGTGAGTCTCAGGGTCAGCCCCAGCATTTT
TRBD2 - TRBJ2-7 TRBV9 CASSTHPTSQEQYF TGTGCCAGCAGCACCCATCCGACTAGCCAGGAGCAGTACTTC
TRBD2 - TRBJ2-5 TRBV4-2 CASSQGGTSGRAETQYF TGTGCCAGCAGCCAGGGCGGGACTAGCGGGAGGGCCGAGACCCAGTACTTC
TRBD1 - TRBJ1-4 TRBV3-1/TRBV3-2 CASSQVGAGGRNEKLFF TGTGCCAGCAGCCAAGTCGGGGCAGGGGGACGTAATGAAAAACTGTTTTTT
TRBD2 - TRBJ2-7 TRBV6-5 CATRGLADEQYF TGTGCCACCCGTGGGCTAGCGGACGAGCAGTACTTC
TRBD1 - TRBJ2-2 TRBV15 CATSRTRDRANGELFF TGTGCCACCAGCAGGACCCGGGACAGGGCAAACGGGGAGCTGTTTTTT
- - TRBJ2-7 TRBV3-1/TRBV3-2 CASSQGEATYEQYF TGTGCCAGCAGCCAAGGCGAGGCTACTTACGAGCAGTACTTC
- - TRBJ2-3 TRBV12-3/TRBV12-4 CASSFRTPRAYF TGTGCCAGCAGTTTTCGGACCCCCAGGGCGTATTTT
TRBD2 - TRBJ2-2 TRBV9 CASSAWGRGSTGELFF TGTGCCAGCAGCGCGTGGGGGAGGGGAAGCACCGGGGAGCTGTTTTTT
- - TRBJ2-5 TRBV30 CAWSPAGALQETQYF TGTGCCTGGAGCCCGGCAGGGGCCCTCCAAGAGACCCAGTACTTC
TRBD1 - TRBJ2-7 TRBV3-1/TRBV3-2 CASSSGTGSHEQYF TGTGCCAGCAGCTCCGGGACAGGGAGTCACGAGCAGTACTTC
- - TRBJ2-7 TRBV6-5 CASSFTGISYEQYF TGTGCCAGCAGTTTCACCGGGATTTCCTACGAGCAGTACTTC
- - TRBJ2-2 TRBV25-1 CASSEFFIVSNTGELFF TGTGCCAGCAGTGAATTCTTCATAGTTTCGAACACCGGGGAGCTGTTTTTT
- - TRBJ2-7 TRBV5-1 CASSGVAADYEQYF TGCGCCAGCAGCGGGGTAGCGGCTGACTACGAGCAGTACTTC
- - TRBJ2-7 TRBV4-3 CASSQEVGQGSTYEQYF TGCGCCAGCAGCCAAGAAGTCGGCCAGGGGAGTACCTACGAGCAGTACTTC
- - TRBJ2-7 TRBV7-8 CASSPRTESSYEQYF TGTGCCAGCAGCCCAAGAACAGAAAGCTCCTACGAGCAGTACTTC
- - TRBJ1-2 TRBV19 CAGVSTAGGYTF TGTGCCGGGGTAAGCACCGCGGGTGGCTACACCTTC
- - TRBJ2-7 TRBV5-6 CASSSDRTGDSYEQYF TGTGCCAGCAGCTCGGACCGAACGGGAGACTCCTACGAGCAGTACTTC
TRBD1 - TRBJ2-7 TRBV10-3 CAISPARTGPSEQYF TGTGCCATCAGCCCGGCCCGGACAGGGCCGAGCGAGCAGTACTTC
TRBD2 - TRBJ2-1 TRBV19 CASSHWRGVAGVGNEQFF TGTGCCAGTAGTCATTGGCGGGGAGTAGCGGGAGTCGGTAATGAGCAGTTCTTC
- - TRBJ2-1 TRBV20-1 CSALRGNEQFF TGCAGTGCTCTTAGGGGGAATGAGCAGTTCTTC
- - TRBJ2-7 TRBV28 CASKSLGGTYEQYF TGTGCCAGCAAATCCCTCGGCGGGACCTACGAGCAGTACTTC
- - TRBJ2-5 TRBV7-2 CASSLGPIGGGQETQYF TGTGCCAGCAGCTTAGGGCCTATAGGGGGGGGACAAGAGACCCAGTACTTC
- - TRBJ2-3 TRBV5-8 CASSLVSGPTDTQYF TGTGCCAGCAGCTTGGTTTCAGGGCCGACAGATACGCAGTATTTT
- - TRBJ2-4 TRBV24-1 CATRAGEILAKNIQYF TGTGCCACCCGGGCAGGGGAAATCCTAGCCAAAAACATTCAGTACTTC
- - TRBJ2-7 TRBV27 CASSSVNSYEQYF TGTGCCAGCAGTTCCGTAAACTCCTACGAGCAGTACTTC
TRBD2 - TRBJ2-4 TRBV9 CASSVSLGLVSTRAKNIQYF TGTGCCAGCAGCGTATCATTGGGACTAGTCTCAACCCGGGCCAAAAACATTCAGTACTTC
- - TRBJ2-3 TRBV18 CASSPRLTDTQYF TGTGCCAGCTCACCCAGACTCACAGATACGCAGTATTTT
- - TRBJ1-5 TRBV7-9 CASSLLSNQPQHF TGTGCCAGCAGCTTACTTAGCAATCAGCCCCAGCATTTT
- - TRBJ1-5 TRBV7-9 CASSFTGLGQPQHF TGTGCCAGCAGCTTCACAGGGCTTGGTCAGCCCCAGCATTTT
TRBD2 once TRBJ2-7 TRBV2 CASSDWAGGIVSYEQYF TGTGCCAGCAGTGACTGGGCGGGAGGGATCGTTTCCTACGAGCAGTACTTC
- - TRBJ2-1 TRBV2 CASSILQGGEQFF TGTGCCAGCAGTATCCTACAAGGAGGTGAGCAGTTCTTC
- - TRBJ1-1 TRBV19 CASSIGFSGEAFF TGTGCCAGTAGTATCGGTTTTTCGGGGGAAGCTTTCTTT